The 3 T cell receptor beta chains presented below share a single source sample, sequenced in a study of CD8 T cells in Susac syndrome. The RNA, 0.5 to 1 ug, was put through reverse transcription using random hexamers. A single record per CDR3 protein comes from TCRdb applying MiXCR to the immunoSEQ multiplex PCR reads. The sample has a few hundred thousand distinct CDR3 sequences, approximately 90% seen once. The sample comprised CD8+ T cells from PBMCs. These receptors were taken from a human donor with multiple sclerosis.

Written as DNA, the CDR3 is TGTGCCAGCAGCTTGGGATACAGCTCCTACGAGCAGTACTTC. Encoded protein: CASSLGYSSYEQYF. The rearrangement joins TRBV5-5 to TRBJ2-7; D not certain. This CDR3 comprises 14 residues. The germline V gene encodes CDR1 SGHKS and CDR2 YYEKEE (reference sequence). The germline V and J ends were trimmed by 0 bases and 0 bases, with 7 bases remaining between them.

In its sample, this clonotype was seen once. This chain connects TRBV6-4 to TRBJ2-1, with D unclear. There are 14 residues in the CDR3. The V end was cut by 5 bases, the J end by 3 bases, with 11 bases between. Looked up from germline, CDR1 is MRHNA and CDR2 is SNTAGT. The CDR3 bases are TGTGCCAGCAGTCCCGACACGGGCTACAATGAGCAGTTCTTC. Encoded protein: CASSPDTGYNEQFF.

This chain joins TRBV30 and TRBJ1-1; D is ambiguous. This CDR3 has 16 amino acids. V lost 0 bases, J lost 1 base, and 15 bases lay in between. Germline-derived CDR1 and CDR2 are GTSNPN and SVGIG (reference sequence). This CDR3 reads CAWSVYGGSGNTEAFF. As DNA, the CDR3 is TGTGCCTGGAGTGTTTATGGAGGGTCTGGGAACACTGAAGCTTTCTTT. Full variable domain (outside the CDR3, taken from reference TRBV30 and TRBJ1-1): SQTIHQWPATLVQPVGSPLSLECTVEGTSNPNLYWYRQAAGRGLQLLFYSVGIGQISSEVPQNLSASRPQDRQFILSSKKLLLSDSGFYLCAWSVYGGSGNTEAFFGQGTRLTVV.